The 31 T cell receptor beta chains presented below share a single source sample, sequenced in a study of blood T cell repertoires in COVID-19. Profiling relied on immunoSEQ multiplex PCR, and the TCRdb table lists in-frame clones only, not all of them. The sample holds around 380,000 clones; 70% to 85% are singletons and the top ten take more than 0.85%. Specimen: peripheral blood. These receptors were taken from a human donor with acute or convalescent COVID-19. The donor label of this sample is uncertain.

About this clone itself: The junction differs from germline at one of its ends, possibly a read error. Other DNA sequences in this specimen translate into the identical CDR3. The chain links TRBV18 to TRBJ2-2; 9 bases agree with TRBD2. The CDR3 is 17 amino acids. In germline, CDR1 is KGHSH, CDR2 LQKENI. The CDR3 loop is CASSPFSGLAGTGELFF. The CDR3, as DNA: TGTGCCAGCTCACCATTTTCGGGACTAGCTGGCACCGGGGAACTGTTTTTT. The full variable domain, with the rest looked up from reference TRBV18 and TRBJ2-2, is NAGVMQNPRHLVRRRGQEARLRCSPMKGHSHVYWYRQLPEEGLKFMVYLQKENIIDESGMPKERFSAEFPKEGPSILRIQQVVRGDSAAYFCASSPFSGLAGTGELFFGEGSRLTVL.

The chain couples TRBV5-1 to TRBJ2-1; 9 bases are a match to TRBD1. Trimming cost V 5 bases and J 6 bases; bases outside gene matches: 3. The germline V gene has CDR1 SGHRS and CDR2 YFSETQ. CDR3 length: 13 residues. The CDR3 spells CASRGQGFNEQFF. In DNA, the CDR3 is TGCGCCAGCAGGGGACAGGGATTCAATGAGCAGTTCTTC. Full variable domain (rest looked up from reference TRBV5-1 and TRBJ2-1): KAGVTQTPRYLIKTRGQQVTLSCSPISGHRSVSWYQQTPGQGLQFLFEYFSETQRNKGNFPGRFSGRQFSNSRSEMNVSTLELGDSALYLCASRGQGFNEQFFGPGTRLTVL.

The chain is built from TRBV19 and TRBJ2-1; TRBD2 agrees at 11 bases. The CDR3 is made up of 15 amino acids. Germline CDR1 reads LNHDA; CDR2 reads SQIVND (reference sequence). The ends lost 3 bases at V and 9 bases at J; junction bases unmatched: 7. In nucleotides, the CDR3 is TGTGCCAGTAGTATTACTAGCGGGAGCCGTGGTGAGCAGTTCTTC. It translates to CASSITSGSRGEQFF.

The rearrangement links TRBV5-1 to TRBJ2-2; D is unclear. Per the germline V gene, CDR1 is SGHRS and CDR2 is YFSETQ. The CDR3 covers 15 residues. Deletions cut 0 bases from V and 3 bases from J, with 9 bases between. The CDR3: CASSLDSLYTGELFF. Here the CDR3 DNA reads TGCGCCAGCAGCTTGGACAGCCTTTACACCGGGGAGCTGTTTTTT.

The V and J genes are TRBV19 and TRBJ1-2, with 9 nucleotides matching TRBD1. The germline CDR1 and CDR2 sequences are LNHDA and SQIVND (reference sequence). V lost 9 bases to trimming and J lost 4 bases; unmatched junction nucleotides: 9. The CDR3 has 14 residues. Written as DNA, the CDR3 is TGTGCCAGCGTACAGGGGGCTGAGGCCTATGGCTACACCTTC. It encodes CASVQGAEAYGYTF.

A single count supports this clone. The CDR3 DNA reads as TGTGCCAGCAACTATCGTTACCAAGAGACCCAGTACTTC. Its protein product is CASNYRYQETQYF. The chain links TRBV6-6 to TRBJ2-5, with unresolved D. Germline lookup yields CDR1 MNHNY and CDR2 SVGAGI (reference sequence). V was shortened by 7 bases and J by 0 bases, with 9 bases between the two germline ends. CDR3 length: 13 residues.

The chain employs TRBV7-2 and TRBJ1-2; 9 bases agree with TRBD1. The CDR3 loop spans 14 amino acids. The germline V gene encodes CDR1 SGHTA and CDR2 FQGNSA. The V segment lost 4 bases and the J segment 2 bases; nucleotides outside the gene matches: 2. CDR3 coding DNA: TGTGCCAGCAGCTCCGACAGGGGGAACTATGGCTACACCTTC. This translates into CASSSDRGNYGYTF.

There are a few counts of this clone. The gene calls are TRBV5-4 and TRBJ2-7; D is possibly TRBD1 (6 bases). Germline V gene sequence: CDR1 SGHNT, CDR2 YYREEE (reference sequence). The CDR3 spans 12 residues. Trimming removed 1 base at V and 5 bases at J, with 7 bases between. This CDR3 reads CASSLRQDEQYF. The CDR3 DNA follows: TGTGCCAGCAGCTTGCGACAGGACGAGCAGTACTTC.

The chain couples TRBV28 to TRBJ2-7, with D perhaps matching TRBD1 (6 bases). The V end lost 5 bases, the J end lost 5 bases, and 19 bases lay between the germline ends. The CDR3 extends over 15 amino acids. Looked up from germline, CDR1 is MDHEN and CDR2 is SYDVKM. The CDR3 sequence: CASSSGALQGDEQYF. The CDR3 DNA follows: TGTGCCAGCAGTAGTGGGGCCCTACAGGGCGACGAGCAGTACTTC.

The chain links TRBV7-9 to TRBJ2-5, with 8 bases identical to TRBD2. Germline CDR1 is SEHNR and CDR2 is FQNEAQ (reference sequence). The V gene end was trimmed by 5 bases and the J gene end by 2 bases; junction bases not matched to a gene: 10. This CDR3 has 16 amino acids. The CDR3 sequence is CASSPQGRGDQETQYF. The CDR3 coding sequence is TGTGCCAGCAGCCCCCAGGGGCGGGGGGATCAAGAGACCCAGTACTTC.

Comment on this clone: This same CDR3 is encoded by further DNA sequences in the sample. The chain couples TRBV5-1 to TRBJ1-1; 12 bases align to TRBD1. Germline lookup yields CDR1 SGHRS and CDR2 YFSETQ. V was pared by 4 bases and J by 1 base, with 5 bases of the junction left unmatched. This CDR3 has 16 amino acids. CDR3 protein: CASSPGTGGRNTEAFF. CDR3 sequence (DNA): TGCGCCAGCAGCCCCGGGACAGGGGGCAGGAACACTGAAGCTTTCTTT.

This rearrangement joins TRBV19 to TRBJ1-2, with 7 bases lining up with TRBD1. The V segment lost 7 bases and the J segment 5 bases; nucleotides outside the gene matches: 13. From germline, CDR1 is LNHDA and CDR2 SQIVND (reference sequence). CDR3 size: 15 residues. CDR3 amino acids: CASTDPQGDLYGYTF. The CDR3 region has the DNA TGTGCCAGTACCGACCCCCAGGGGGACCTATATGGCTACACCTTC.

The rearrangement links TRBV9 to TRBJ2-2; maybe TRBD2 (6 bases). Germline values: CDR1 SGDLS, CDR2 YYNGEE. Trimming cost V 3 bases and J 7 bases, with 19 bases left between them. This CDR3 has 16 amino acids. The DNA for the CDR3 is TGTGCCAGCAGCGAGGGGACTCTCCCGGGGCGCGGGGAGCTGTTTTTT. Its translation is CASSEGTLPGRGELFF.

This chain uses TRBV5-1 with TRBJ2-3; tentatively, D is TRBD2 (7 bases). V lost 4 bases to trimming and J lost 9 bases, with 21 bases between them. The CDR3 spans 15 residues. The germline CDR1 and CDR2 sequences are SGHRS and YFSETQ. The chain's CDR3 is CASSNPGGGALTQYF. The CDR3 DNA reads as TGCGCCAGCAGCAACCCGGGTGGGGGGGCGTTGACGCAGTATTTT.

Notes on this clone: Other DNA sequences within the sample encode an identical CDR3. The V call is TRBV7-9, the J call TRBJ1-6, with TRBD1 identical over 7 bases. This CDR3 comprises 14 residues. Germline V gives CDR1 SEHNR, CDR2 FQNEAQ (reference sequence). V lost 6 bases and J lost 7; bases outside the gene matches: 6. This chain's CDR3 is CASSHDRDNSPLHF. As DNA, the CDR3 is TGTGCCAGCAGTCACGACAGGGACAATTCACCCCTCCACTTT.

The rearrangement joins TRBV5-1 to TRBJ2-5; D is unresolved. The germline V gene encodes CDR1 SGHRS and CDR2 YFSETQ. The CDR3 extends over 11 amino acids. Trimming shortened V by 7 bases and J by 5 bases, and 9 bases separated the two germline ends. The CDR3 DNA is TGCGCCAGCCGGTTCGGGGAGACCCAGTACTTC. Amino acid sequence: CASRFGETQYF.

This chain connects TRBV20-1 to TRBJ2-2; TRBD1 matches at 10 bases. The CDR3 is made up of 14 amino acids. Looked up from germline, CDR1 is DFQATT and CDR2 is SNEGSKA (reference sequence). Trimming cost V 3 bases and J 7 bases; bases outside gene matches: 5. The CDR3 is CSASRQGAGGELFF. CDR3 sequence (DNA): TGCAGTGCTAGTCGACAGGGGGCTGGCGGGGAGCTGTTTTTT.

This clone has just one count. V and J are TRBV30 and TRBJ1-5; the D gene is possibly TRBD1 (6 bases). The V and J ends lost 8 bases and 2 bases respectively, with 10 bases between them. The CDR3 covers 12 residues. The germline V gene has CDR1 GTSNPN and CDR2 SVGIG (reference sequence). This CDR3 is CAGQFRNQPQHF. In nucleotides, the CDR3 is TGTGCCGGACAGTTCCGCAATCAGCCCCAGCATTTT.

The chain joins TRBV29-1 to TRBJ2-1; D possibly corresponds to TRBD1 (6 bases). This CDR3 has 13 amino acids. The V gene's germline CDR1 is SQVTM and CDR2 ANQGSEA. V lost 5 bases and J lost 1, with 9 bases in between. The CDR3 DNA sequence: TGCAGCGTTATACAGGGTTCCTACAATGAGCAGTTCTTC. It codes for CSVIQGSYNEQFF.

To note about this clone: Other nucleotide sequences in the sample specify the same CDR3. The chain employs TRBV5-4 and TRBJ1-2; 9 bases are a match to TRBD1. Germline lookup yields CDR1 SGHNT and CDR2 YYREEE (reference sequence). The CDR3 runs to 13 residues. V lost 7 bases and J lost 3; bases outside the gene matches: 4. Here the CDR3 DNA reads TGTGCCAGCCGGAGGACAGGGGACTATGGCTACACCTTC. This gives the protein CASRRTGDYGYTF.

As for this clone: The sample has other DNA sequences that encode this CDR3 too. The rearrangement links TRBV3-1 (or the pseudogene TRBV3-2) to TRBJ2-7; D gene unclear. Trimming shortened V by 2 bases and J by 7 bases, and 6 bases separated the two germline ends. The length of the CDR3 is 11 residues. CDR1 is LGHDT and CDR2 is YNNKEL in the germline V gene (reference sequence). CDR3 DNA sequence: TGTGCCAGCAGCCAATCGAGGGAGCAGTACTTC. This gives the protein CASSQSREQYF.

This clone was seen just once. V and J are TRBV2 and TRBJ2-7; weak D call: TRBD1 (7 bases). The CDR3 totals 14 residues. With 6 bases removed from V and 2 bases from J, the gap between germline ends came to 14 bases. Germline V CDR1 and CDR2: SNHLY, FYNNEI. CDR3 sequence (DNA): TGTGCCAGCAGCATAGGAGGGGGCGCCTACGAGCAGTACTTC. This translates into CASSIGGGAYEQYF.

This clone was counted only a few times. CDR3 sequence (DNA): TGTGCTAGTGGTCTTGAGCGGGCCGTTAATGAGCAGTTCTTC. Translation: CASGLERAVNEQFF. The rearrangement joins TRBV12-5 to TRBJ2-1; possible D gene TRBD2, 6 bases. CDR1 and CDR2 from the germline V gene are LGHNT and FRNRAP. V was cut by 5 bases and J by 7 bases, with 15 bases left in between. The CDR3 is made up of 14 amino acids.

Written as DNA, the CDR3 is TGTGCCAGCAGCCCGGCCTTAACTAGCGTAGGGGATACGCAGTATTTT. Protein sequence: CASSPALTSVGDTQYF. The chain is built from TRBV7-9 and TRBJ2-3; TRBD2 agrees at 7 bases. In germline, CDR1 is SEHNR, CDR2 FQNEAQ (reference sequence). The CDR3 is 16 amino acids. V gave up 5 bases and J gave up 6 bases; unmatched junction bases: 14.

The rearrangement joins TRBV2 to TRBJ1-1; no definite D call. The germline V gene has CDR1 SNHLY and CDR2 FYNNEI. The CDR3 runs 11 residues. Trimming cost V 8 bases and J 7 bases, with 11 bases left between them. This chain's CDR3 is CASHYLHEAFF. The CDR3 nucleotides read TGTGCCAGCCACTACTTACATGAAGCTTTCTTT.

The chain uses TRBV15 and TRBJ1-2, with D possibly being TRBD1 (5 bases). From germline, CDR1 is LNHNV and CDR2 YYDKDF (reference sequence). V lost 0 bases to trimming and J lost 3 bases, with 8 bases between them. The CDR3 has 14 residues. CDR3 sequence (DNA): TGTGCCACCAGCAGAGAGGCAGGGCACTATGGCTACACCTTC. Encoded protein: CATSREAGHYGYTF.

This chain uses TRBV30 with TRBJ2-3, with 10 bases fitting TRBD2. Germline CDR1 GTSNPN, CDR2 SVGIG (reference sequence). After removal of 2 bases from V and 0 bases from J, the junction contained 5 bases not matched to a gene. This CDR3 contains 16 residues. CDR3 protein: CAWSLGLASSTDTQYF. The CDR3 bases are TGTGCCTGGAGTTTGGGACTAGCGTCTAGCACAGATACGCAGTATTTT.

The CDR3 nucleotides read TGCGCCAGCAGTGAGGGGCTCTACGAGCAGTACTTC. This codes for CASSEGLYEQYF. The chain carries TRBV10-1 and TRBJ2-7; D remains ambiguous. The CDR3 contains 12 residues. CDR1 is WNHNN and CDR2 is SYGVQD in the germline V gene (reference sequence). The ends were cut back, 2 bases at V and 3 bases at J, with 5 bases in the middle.

This clone was seen more than once but under ten times. This sequence joins TRBV2 and TRBJ2-1; 10 bases align to TRBD2. Germline CDR1 is SNHLY and CDR2 is FYNNEI. CDR3 size: 15 residues. V lost 3 bases to trimming and J lost 10 bases; unmatched junction nucleotides: 9. The CDR3 nucleotides are TGTGCCAGCAGTGAGGGGAGCGGGAGGGCCTTGGAGCAGTTCTTC. Translated, it gives CASSEGSGRALEQFF.

The chain has TRBV6-1 and TRBJ2-3, with a weak D call TRBD1 (6 bases). There are 15 residues in the CDR3. Germline CDR1 is MNHNS and CDR2 is SASEGT. Trimming removed 3 bases from V and 4 bases from J, with 14 bases in between. CDR3: CASSDPTGESDTQYF. In nucleotides, the CDR3 is TGTGCCAGCAGTGACCCGACAGGAGAATCAGATACGCAGTATTTT.

The chain joins TRBV6-5 to TRBJ1-6; 7 bases map to TRBD1. The J segment lost 10 bases and the V segment lost 6 bases, leaving 9 bases of the junction unmatched. Germline values: CDR1 MNHEY, CDR2 SVGAGI. The CDR3 contains 14 residues. This CDR3 is CASRADRVGSPLHF. The CDR3 DNA follows: TGTGCCAGCAGGGCTGACAGGGTCGGATCACCCCTCCACTTT.